This T cell receptor beta chain was documented in a study of blood T cell repertoires in COVID-19 (dated by TCRdb to 2020 to 2021). Regarding the complete study: Collaborator samples came from the United States, Italy and Spain and covered acute and convalescent phases of COVID-19. The prospective study material was composed of cDNA or gDNA derived from T cells, B-cell-depleted T cells, or PBMCs. Deeply sampled blood TCRbeta repertoires from subjects exposed to, actively infected with, or recovered from COVID-19 were included in the dataset. The repertoires were made available in a free public database intended to serve as a resource for research on the immune response to SARS-CoV-2. The samples were drawn from two sources: the first 160 participants of the ongoing ImmuneRACE study, and 1,000 to 1,500 subjects contributed by 6 global collaborators. The sample metadata nearly always contained a de-identified subject ID, COVID-19 status, age in years and sex. Where available, HLA class I and class II types were taken from metadata supplied by the sample provider and were not determined by assay-based typing.

The immunoSEQ Assay, a bias-controlled multiplex PCR, was used to amplify TCRbeta CDR3 regions from genomic DNA. The authors' analysis ran thus. Nucleated cell counts per sample were estimated from amplification of reference gene primers within the assay. To quantify the absolute abundance of each unique TCRbeta CDR3 rearrangement, sequence reads were collapsed and filtered. For each sample, productive Simpson clonality was calculated by taking the square root of Simpson's diversity index across productive rearrangements. TCRdb's version of the immuneACCESS table is confined to in-frame rearrangements and falls short of the full clone set. An unresolved V gene accounts for under half of the shortfall where checked; the remainder is of unknown origin. That table is the source of V, J and clone size, and D and trimming were worked out from the DNA. Across this sample there are some 250,000 clones, with around 81% seen only once. Roughly 1.9% of the sample comes from the top ten.

From the germline V gene, CDR1 is SNHLY and CDR2 is FYNNEI. There are 16 amino acids in the CDR3, from cysteine to phenylalanine inclusive. Only the CDR3 DNA is retained, 48 bases long and in frame from the first base. From V the trimming removes 6 bases and from J it removes 0 bases, while the gene matches leave 6 bases of the junction unaccounted for. A note on this clone: Its antigen is unknown. The record has no base qualities; no much larger clone is one base away.

General findings and caveats noted by the study authors: The quantity of clinical and demographic metadata differed by source and by participant and was supplied without curation.

A second Seattle source provided samples from volunteer blood donors who had recovered from COVID-19. Whole blood was collected in K2EDTA tubes by collaborating institutions according to the institutions' own protocols. Collaborator samples were shipped for TCRbeta analysis as frozen whole blood, isolated PBMCs, or DNA extracted from either sample type. Sequences were obtained from peripheral blood. The sequence joins TRBV2 to TRBJ1-2; TRBD1 fits 11 bases in the junction. The sequence was collected from a man aged 25-45 years who had recovered from COVID-19. CDR3 sequence: CASRTGQGVSNYGYTF. The DNA reads as follows: TGTGCCAGCAGAACGGGACAGGGGGTCTCTAACTATGGCTACACCTTC.